This T cell receptor (beta chain) was retrieved from a study of blood T cell repertoires in COVID-19. The CDR3 loop spans 14 amino acids. V was clipped by 3 bases and J by 5 bases; unmatched bases: 4. Per germline, CDR1 SGDLS and CDR2 YYNGEE. The data were produced by immunoSEQ multiplex PCR, yet TCRdb's version contains in-frame clones alone and is incomplete. The sample records about 220,000 clones, roughly 85% being singletons. What was sequenced was PBMCs or T cells enriched from blood (not recorded which). The clonotype comes from a middle-aged woman with acute COVID-19. This chain joins TRBV9 and TRBJ1-1; TRBD1 aligns across 10 bases. The CDR3 sequence is CASSGGQGRTEAFF. Here the CDR3 DNA reads TGTGCCAGCAGCGGGGGACAGGGGAGAACTGAAGCTTTCTTT. The whole variable domain, filled in from reference TRBV9 and TRBJ1-1, reads DSGVTQTPKHLITATGQRVTLRCSPRSGDLSVYWYQQSLDQGLQFLIQYYNGEERAKGNILERFSAQQFPDLHSELNLSSLELGDSALYFCASSGGQGRTEAFFGQGTRLTVV.